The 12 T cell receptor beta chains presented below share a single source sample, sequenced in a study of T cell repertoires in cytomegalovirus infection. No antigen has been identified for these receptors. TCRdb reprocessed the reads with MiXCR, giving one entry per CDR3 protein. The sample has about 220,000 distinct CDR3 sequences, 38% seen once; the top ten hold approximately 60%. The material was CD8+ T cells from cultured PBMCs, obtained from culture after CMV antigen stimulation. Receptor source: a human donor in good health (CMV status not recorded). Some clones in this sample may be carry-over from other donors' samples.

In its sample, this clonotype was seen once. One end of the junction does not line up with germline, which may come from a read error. CDR3 sequence: CASSPRTGGHEQLF. The CDR3 DNA reads as TGTGCCAGCAGCCCCCGAACAGGGGGCCATGAGCAGCTCTTC. This chain connects TRBV7-8 to TRBJ2-1; 9 nucleotides line up with TRBD1. Germline loops: CDR1 SGHVS, CDR2 FQNEAQ. The CDR3 extends over 14 amino acids.

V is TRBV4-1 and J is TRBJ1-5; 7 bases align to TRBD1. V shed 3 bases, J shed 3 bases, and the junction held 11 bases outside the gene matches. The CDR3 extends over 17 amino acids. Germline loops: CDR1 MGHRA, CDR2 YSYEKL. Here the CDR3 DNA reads TGCGCCAGCAGCCAGGATCAGGGACAGAATTACAATCAGCCCCAGCATTTT. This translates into CASSQDQGQNYNQPQHF.

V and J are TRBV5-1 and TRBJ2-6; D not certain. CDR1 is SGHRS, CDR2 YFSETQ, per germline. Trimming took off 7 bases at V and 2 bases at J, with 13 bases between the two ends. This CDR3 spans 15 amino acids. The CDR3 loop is CASLDPLPGANVLTF. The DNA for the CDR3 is TGCGCCAGCTTGGACCCTCTGCCTGGGGCCAACGTCCTGACTTTC.

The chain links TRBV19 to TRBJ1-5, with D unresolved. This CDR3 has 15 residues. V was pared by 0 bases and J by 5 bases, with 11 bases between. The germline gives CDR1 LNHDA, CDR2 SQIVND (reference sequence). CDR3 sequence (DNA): TGTGCCAGTAGTATAGATCTCAGATATTATCAGCCCCAGCATTTT. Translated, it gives CASSIDLRYYQPQHF.

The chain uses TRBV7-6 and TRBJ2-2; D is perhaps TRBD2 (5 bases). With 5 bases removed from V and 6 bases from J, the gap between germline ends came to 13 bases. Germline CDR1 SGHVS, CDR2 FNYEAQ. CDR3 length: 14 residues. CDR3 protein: CASSRRGLSGELFF. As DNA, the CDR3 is TGTGCCAGCAGCCGACGGGGTCTGTCCGGGGAGCTGTTTTTT.

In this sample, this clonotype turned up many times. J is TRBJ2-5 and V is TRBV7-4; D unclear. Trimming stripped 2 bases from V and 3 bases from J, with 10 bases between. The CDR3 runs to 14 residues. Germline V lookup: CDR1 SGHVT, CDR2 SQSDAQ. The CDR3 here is CASSLIGPEETQYF. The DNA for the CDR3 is TGTGCCAGCAGCTTAATCGGTCCGGAAGAGACCCAGTACTTC.

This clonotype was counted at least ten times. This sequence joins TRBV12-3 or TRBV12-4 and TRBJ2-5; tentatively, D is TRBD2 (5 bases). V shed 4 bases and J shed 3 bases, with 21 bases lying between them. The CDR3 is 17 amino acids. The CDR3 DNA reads TGTGCCAGCAGTTACCCCTCCCGCGGACTCAAGAAAGAGACCCAGTACTTC. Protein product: CASSYPSRGLKKETQYF.

The CDR3, as DNA: TGTGCCAGCAGTTTTCGTCTAGCGGACTCCTACGAGCAGTACTTC. Translated: CASSFRLADSYEQYF. This chain connects TRBV28 to TRBJ2-7; TRBD2 aligns across 7 bases. After removal of 3 bases from V and 0 bases from J, the junction contained 5 bases not matched to a gene. The CDR3 consists of 15 residues. In germline, CDR1 is MDHEN, CDR2 SYDVKM.

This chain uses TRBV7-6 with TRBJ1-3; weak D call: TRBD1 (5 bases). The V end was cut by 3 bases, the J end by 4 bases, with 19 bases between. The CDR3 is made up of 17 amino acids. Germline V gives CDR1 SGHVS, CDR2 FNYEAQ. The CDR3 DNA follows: TGTGCCAGCAGCTTTCGAGTGGGCGAGCAGGGAGGAAACACCATATATTTT. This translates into CASSFRVGEQGGNTIYF.

The CDR3 DNA reads as TGTGCTAGTGGTTCGGTTCCCCGGGACAACAACTATGGCTACACCTTC. Translating gives CASGSVPRDNNYGYTF. The chain links TRBV12-5 to TRBJ1-2; D might be TRBD1 (6 bases). Germline CDR1 is LGHNT and CDR2 is FRNRAP. The CDR3 is 16 residues long. V lost 4 bases to trimming and J lost 2 bases, with 17 bases between them. Complete variable domain (other parts from reference TRBV12-5 and TRBJ1-2): DARVTQTPRHKVTEMGQEVTMRCQPILGHNTVFWYRQTMMQGLELLAYFRNRAPLDDSGMPKDRFSAEMPDATLATLKIQPSEPRDSAVYFCASGSVPRDNNYGYTFGSGTRLTVV.

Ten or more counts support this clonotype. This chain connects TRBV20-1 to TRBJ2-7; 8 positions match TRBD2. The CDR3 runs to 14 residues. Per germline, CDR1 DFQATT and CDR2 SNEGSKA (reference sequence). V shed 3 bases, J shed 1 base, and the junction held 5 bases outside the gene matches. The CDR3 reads CSASLSGRSYEQYF. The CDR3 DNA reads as TGCAGTGCTAGTCTAAGCGGGAGATCCTACGAGCAGTACTTC.

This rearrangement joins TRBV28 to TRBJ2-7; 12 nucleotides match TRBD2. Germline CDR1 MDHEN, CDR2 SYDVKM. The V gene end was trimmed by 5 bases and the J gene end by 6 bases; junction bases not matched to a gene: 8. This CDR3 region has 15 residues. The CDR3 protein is CASSPTSGSTSEQYF. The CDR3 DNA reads TGTGCCAGCAGTCCGACTAGCGGGAGTACTAGCGAGCAGTACTTC.